The 28 T cell receptor beta chains below come from one sample, sequenced in a study of human T cells and chemical hapten exposure. Time point described: patch test 1, 2 weeks after DPC sensitization. Regarding treatment: therapeutic diphenylcyclopropenone sensitization with weekly scalp DPC. One entry per CDR3 protein, called by TCRdb with MiXCR from the RACE reads. This sample has around 380,000 distinct CDR3 sequences, with approximately 5% found just once. This material consisted of whole blood, taken in connection with sensitization to the hapten diphenylcyclopropenone (DPC). The receptors were sampled from a woman between 45 and 60 years old with alopecia areata. Some clones in this sample may be carry-over from other donors' samples.

This clonotype was recorded a few times. CDR3 in DNA: TGTGCCAGCAGCCGACAGGGCGGAAACATTCAGTACTTC. The encoded protein is CASSRQGGNIQYF. J is TRBJ2-4 and V is TRBV11-2; 7 bases are a match to TRBD1. Losses at the gene ends were 5 bases for V and 6 bases for J; bases not matched to a gene: 4. The CDR3 runs 13 residues. Germline assignment: CDR1 SGHAT and CDR2 FQNNGV.

The chain recombines TRBV12-3 or TRBV12-4 with TRBJ2-1; D call uncertain. The CDR3 length is 13 residues. V lost 6 bases and J lost 10, with 16 bases in between. The CDR3 bases are TGTGCCAGCAGCGCTGACCCGCTGTCGGAGCAGTTCTTC. The encoded protein is CASSADPLSEQFF.

The rearrangement links TRBV10-3 to TRBJ1-5, with a possible D match to TRBD1 (5 bases). The V end lost 5 bases, the J end lost 5 bases, and 10 bases lay between the germline ends. There are 13 residues in the CDR3. Germline CDR1 reads ENHRY; CDR2 reads SYGVKD. CDR3: CAISTLGDQPQHF. The CDR3, as DNA: TGTGCCATCAGTACACTGGGGGATCAGCCCCAGCATTTT.

In its sample, this clonotype was seen a few times. The chain uses TRBV4-3 and TRBJ1-6; a weak D match, TRBD1 (5 bases). This CDR3 is 16 amino acids long. Germline CDR1 and CDR2: LGHNA and YSLEER. V lost 1 base and J lost 0, with 7 bases in between. The CDR3 here is CASSQGQSSYNSPLHF. CDR3 nucleotides: TGCGCCAGCAGCCAAGGACAGAGCTCCTATAATTCACCCCTCCACTTT.

The chain has TRBV12-5 and TRBJ1-1, with 8 bases that match TRBD1. CDR1 LGHNT and CDR2 FRNRAP come from the germline V gene. Germline trimming cut 4 bases from V and 6 bases from J; bases unmatched to any gene: 4. The CDR3 length is 13 residues. This CDR3 reads CASGSGGMAEAFF. CDR3 sequence (DNA): TGTGCTAGTGGTTCAGGGGGCATGGCTGAAGCTTTCTTT.

The table lists this clonotype with many counts. The V call is TRBV6-1, the J call TRBJ2-3, with TRBD2 identical over 9 bases. The length of the CDR3 is 17 residues. After removal of 5 bases from V and 4 bases from J, the junction contained 13 bases not matched to a gene. Germline V lookup: CDR1 MNHNS, CDR2 SASEGT. The CDR3, as DNA: TGTGCCAGCAGTCCATCCAGACTAGCGGCAAAACCAGATACGCAGTATTTT. The encoded protein is CASSPSRLAAKPDTQYF.

This clonotype came up many times. The V gene is TRBV29-1, the J gene TRBJ1-1; TRBD1 matches at 7 bases. Unmatched junction bases numbered 4, after V lost 5 bases and J lost 7 bases. The CDR3 length is 11 residues. Germline V lookup: CDR1 SQVTM, CDR2 ANQGSEA. Here the CDR3 DNA reads TGCAGCGTTTGGGACAGCGTTGAAGCTTTCTTT. It yields the protein CSVWDSVEAFF.

This clonotype came up many times. The J gene is TRBJ2-3, the V gene TRBV2; D is possibly TRBD1 (5 bases). The CDR3 has 14 amino acids. The germline V gene has CDR1 SNHLY and CDR2 FYNNEI. The germline V and J ends were trimmed by 6 bases and 4 bases, with 14 bases remaining between them. The CDR3 region has the DNA TGTGCCAGCAGACCCAGCGTAGGGGCAGATACGCAGTATTTT. Translated, it gives CASRPSVGADTQYF.

The V call is TRBV15, the J call TRBJ2-7; TRBD1 is a possible D gene (5 bases). The CDR3 contains 15 residues. Per the germline V gene, CDR1 is LNHNV and CDR2 is YYDKDF (reference sequence). V lost 1 base and J lost 2, with 12 bases in between. CDR3 protein: CATSRVGRATYEQYF. The DNA of the CDR3 is TGTGCCACCAGCAGAGTTGGCAGGGCCACCTACGAGCAGTACTTC. The entire variable domain, with the rest obtained from reference TRBV15 and TRBJ2-7, is as follows: DAMVIQNPRYQVTQFGKPVTLSCSQTLNHNVMYWYQQKSSQAPKLLFHYYDKDFNNEADTPDNFQSRRPNTSFCFLDIRSPGLGDTAMYLCATSRVGRATYEQYFGPGTRLTVT.

This clonotype was detected a few times. V usage is TRBV29-1 and J usage is TRBJ1-4; 12 bases fit TRBD1. CDR1 is SQVTM and CDR2 is ANQGSEA in the germline V gene. This CDR3 is built from 14 residues. Trimming cost V 6 bases and J 4 bases; bases outside gene matches: 3. For the CDR3, the DNA is TGCAGCGTGGGGACAGGGGGCCGTAATGAAAAACTGTTTTTT. Protein product: CSVGTGGRNEKLFF.

This clonotype was observed at least ten times. The chain employs TRBV6-2 or TRBV6-3 and TRBJ2-1, with TRBD1 matching 7 bases. CDR1 MNHEY and CDR2 SVGEGT come from the germline V gene. This CDR3 has 13 residues. V lost 5 bases and J lost 12; bases outside the gene matches: 10. CDR3 in DNA: TGTGCCAGCAGTCCGACAGGGATGCCCCCGCAGTTCTTC. This codes for CASSPTGMPPQFF.

The sample holds many counts of this clonotype. The chain uses TRBV29-1 and TRBJ2-3, with D perhaps TRBD2 (6 bases). Germline V gives CDR1 SQVTM, CDR2 ANQGSEA. CDR3 length: 14 amino acids. V lost 7 bases, J lost 4 bases, and 18 bases lay in between. The CDR3 nucleotides are TGCAGCGGGTTTGGCCTAGCGAGGGCAGATACGCAGTATTTT. Translating gives CSGFGLARADTQYF.

This clonotype was seen repeatedly, ten times or more. This sequence joins TRBV21-1 and TRBJ2-3; the table calls TRBD1, which could not be checked here. TRBV21-1 is a listed pseudogene. This CDR3 is built from 16 residues. CDR3 coding DNA: TGTGCCAGCAGCAAAGAGGGGGTCAGCAGGCGAGATACGCAGTATTTT. Protein: CASSKEGVSRRDTQYF.

This clonotype was observed at least ten times. The J gene is TRBJ1-2, the V gene TRBV29-1, with D perhaps matching TRBD1 (6 bases). The CDR3 is made up of 15 amino acids. V lost 4 bases and J 3 bases, leaving 18 bases between the germline ends. Germline V lookup: CDR1 SQVTM, CDR2 ANQGSEA. Written as DNA, the CDR3 is TGCAGCGTTGCCCCAGGACAGTCGTCGGACTATGGCTACACCTTC. Translated: CSVAPGQSSDYGYTF.

This clonotype has just a few counts. This chain joins TRBV7-9 and TRBJ2-1; TRBD2 matches 14 bases. Germline CDR1 reads SEHNR; CDR2 reads FQNEAQ (reference sequence). J gave up 0 bases and V 3 bases, and 4 bases lay outside the gene matches. This CDR3 has 18 residues. The CDR3 DNA follows: TGTGCCAGCAGCTTGACTAGCGGGAGGGCCGACTCCTACAATGAGCAGTTCTTC. Translation: CASSLTSGRADSYNEQFF.

This clonotype appeared a few times. The chain carries TRBV14 and TRBJ2-5; 16 bases align to TRBD2. The length of the CDR3 is 16 residues. The germline gives CDR1 SGHDN, CDR2 FVKESK. Trimming took 4 bases from V and 4 from J; bases not matched to a gene: 3. The CDR3 region is CASSPGLAGGIETQYF. The CDR3 DNA reads as TGTGCCAGCAGCCCGGGACTAGCGGGAGGGATAGAGACCCAGTACTTC.

This clonotype was observed at least ten times. CDR3 protein: CASSYSSSYTGELFF. The DNA for the CDR3 is TGTGCCAGCAGTTACTCGTCTAGCTACACCGGGGAGCTGTTTTTT. The chain joins TRBV6-5 to TRBJ2-2; TRBD2 might be the D (5 bases). The germline V gene encodes CDR1 MNHEY and CDR2 SVGAGI. V was shortened by 0 bases and J by 3 bases, with 8 bases between the two germline ends. The CDR3 consists of 15 residues.

The chain has TRBV7-2 and TRBJ1-4, with D unresolved. V was clipped by 8 bases and J by 8 bases, with 9 bases between them. The V gene's germline CDR1 is SGHTA and CDR2 FQGNSA. CDR3 length: 11 amino acids. The CDR3 loop reads CASSEVEKLFF. In nucleotides, the CDR3 is TGTGCCAGCTCGGAGGTGGAAAAACTGTTTTTT. Looking up the rest from reference TRBV7-2 and TRBJ1-4 gives the full variable domain: GAGVSQSPSNKVTEKGKDVELRCDPISGHTALYWYRQSLGQGLEFLIYFQGNSAPDKSGLPSDRFSAERTGGSVSTLTIQRTQQEDSAVYLCASSEVEKLFFGSGTQLSVL.

This clonotype occurred a few times. The V call is TRBV6-2 or TRBV6-3, the J call TRBJ2-7; possibly TRBD2 for D (7 bases). Germline-derived CDR1 and CDR2 are MNHEY and SVGEGT. This CDR3 contains 16 residues. Trimming shortened V by 7 bases and J by 4 bases, and 23 bases separated the two germline ends. CDR3 DNA: TGTGCCAGCACCCCAGGCCGGACAGCGGGATCGTACGAGCAGTACTTC. Translation: CASTPGRTAGSYEQYF.

The rearrangement joins TRBV12-3 or TRBV12-4 to TRBJ2-3; 9 positions match TRBD2. The CDR3 extends over 16 amino acids. With V trimmed by 4 bases and J by 4 bases, 9 bases remained unmatched. CDR3 DNA sequence: TGTGCCAGCAGTTATAGCGGGGGCGGGAGATCAGATACGCAGTATTTT. It yields the protein CASSYSGGGRSDTQYF.

CDR3 DNA sequence: TGTGCCAGCAGTTACTTCTGGACAGATAACACTGAAGCTTTCTTT. It yields the protein CASSYFWTDNTEAFF. The chain has TRBV6-6 and TRBJ1-1, with a possible D match to TRBD1 (6 bases). CDR3 length: 15 residues. V was clipped by 1 base and J by 2 bases, with 11 bases between them. Germline CDR1 reads MNHNY; CDR2 reads SVGAGI (reference sequence).

V gene TRBV7-9 combines with J gene TRBJ1-2; D remains unclear. V was shortened by 7 bases and J by 8 bases, with 20 bases between the two germline ends. Germline lookup yields CDR1 SEHNR and CDR2 FQNEAQ (reference sequence). CDR3 size: 14 residues. The CDR3 region has the DNA TGTGCCAGCATCCCTACCGCTCTTCCCGCAGGCTACACCTTC. This translates into CASIPTALPAGYTF.

The J gene is TRBJ2-7, the V gene TRBV11-2, with 10 bases matching TRBD2. The CDR3 is made up of 16 amino acids. CDR1 and CDR2 from the germline V gene are SGHAT and FQNNGV. The V segment lost 10 bases and the J segment 0 bases; nucleotides outside the gene matches: 12. DNA of the CDR3: TGTGCCACCCGGGGGCTAGCGGGAGCCCACTCCTACGAGCAGTACTTC. It specifies CATRGLAGAHSYEQYF.

This clonotype was seen ten or more times. The chain combines TRBV10-3 with TRBJ2-3; D may be TRBD2 (6 bases). Looked up from germline, CDR1 is ENHRY and CDR2 is SYGVKD. The CDR3 sequence is 12 residues long. Trimming pared 6 bases from V and 9 bases from J, leaving 13 bases between. CDR3 in amino acids: CAIRRLGDTQYF. The CDR3 nucleotides read TGTGCCATCAGACGACTAGGAGACACGCAGTATTTT.

The rearrangement uses TRBV6-1 and TRBJ2-3; D not certain. CDR1 and CDR2 (germline): MNHNS, SASEGT. The germline V and J ends were trimmed by 7 bases and 6 bases, with 11 bases remaining between them. CDR3 size: 12 residues. CDR3 DNA: TGTGCCAGCAAGTATGCCGGGGATACGCAGTATTTT. Protein: CASKYAGDTQYF.

This clonotype was observed at least ten times. This sequence joins TRBV6-5 and TRBJ2-2; possible D gene TRBD2, 5 bases. This CDR3 has 15 residues. The V and J ends lost 6 bases and 0 bases respectively, with 11 bases between them. The germline gives CDR1 MNHEY, CDR2 SVGAGI. The CDR3 nucleotides read TGTGCCAGCAGCAAGGGAGTTACGAACACCGGGGAGCTGTTTTTT. Protein product: CASSKGVTNTGELFF.

This clonotype was detected ten times or more. This chain joins TRBV6-5 and TRBJ1-5; no clear D gene. This CDR3 has 15 amino acids. The V gene's germline CDR1 is MNHEY and CDR2 SVGAGI. Trimming cost V 5 bases and J 4 bases, with 15 bases left between them. In DNA, the CDR3 is TGTGCCAGCAGTCCGGACTACGCAGCTAATCAGCCCCAGCATTTT. It specifies CASSPDYAANQPQHF.

The chain links TRBV5-5 to TRBJ2-3, with D perhaps matching TRBD2 (6 bases). V lost 6 bases to trimming and J lost 6 bases, with 11 bases between them. The CDR3 sequence is 12 residues long. The germline gives CDR1 SGHKS, CDR2 YYEKEE (reference sequence). DNA for the CDR3: TGTGCCAGCATACCCGGAGGGGATACGCAGTATTTT. Translated, it gives CASIPGGDTQYF.